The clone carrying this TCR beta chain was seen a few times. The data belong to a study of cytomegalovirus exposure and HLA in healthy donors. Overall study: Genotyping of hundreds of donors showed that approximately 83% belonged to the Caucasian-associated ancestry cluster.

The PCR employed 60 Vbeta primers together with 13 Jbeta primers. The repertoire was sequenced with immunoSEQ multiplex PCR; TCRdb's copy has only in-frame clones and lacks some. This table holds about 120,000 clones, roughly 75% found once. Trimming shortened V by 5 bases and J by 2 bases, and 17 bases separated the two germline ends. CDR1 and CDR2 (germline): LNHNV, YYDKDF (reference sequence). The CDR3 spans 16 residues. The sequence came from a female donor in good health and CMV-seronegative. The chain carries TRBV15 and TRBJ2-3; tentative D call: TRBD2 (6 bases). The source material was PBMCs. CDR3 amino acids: CATSYPWGGNTDTQYF. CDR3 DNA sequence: TGTGCCACCAGCTACCCCTGGGGCGGGAACACAGATACGCAGTATTTT.